These T cell receptor beta chains were read from a single sample in a study of blood T cell repertoires in COVID-19. Sequencing used immunoSEQ multiplex PCR; TCRdb keeps in-frame clones, though not all of them. In the table there are more than 95,000 clones, roughly 82% of which are singletons. The sample taken for sequencing was peripheral blood. These receptors originate from a man in his 60s with acute or convalescent COVID-19. CDR3s include the opening cysteine and the closing phenylalanine or tryptophan. A D gene is named only where the DNA matches it firmly. Rows give clone size only sometimes, using once, few, many, or a class for an expanded clone.

D,V,J,size,DNA,CDR3
TRBD1,TRBV6-5,TRBJ1-6,-,TGTGCCAGCAGTCCATGGACAGGGAGGAATTCACCCCTCCACTTT,CASSPWTGRNSPLHF
TRBD1,TRBV12-3/TRBV12-4,TRBJ1-1,-,TGTGCCAGCAGTACTCAGGGGGCGGCTGAAGCTTTCTTT,CASSTQGAAEAFF
TRBD1,TRBV7-8,TRBJ1-5,-,TGTGCCAGCAGCATTTCCGGGACAGGGGCCAATCAGCCCCAGCATTTT,CASSISGTGANQPQHF
TRBD1,TRBV24-1,TRBJ2-1,once,TGTGCCACCAGTGATAATGACAGGGGAGGCTACAATGAGCAGTTCTTC,CATSDNDRGGYNEQFF
-,TRBV6-5,TRBJ1-1,-,TGTGCCAGCAGTTTCGCGTTGAACACTGAAGCTTTCTTT,CASSFALNTEAFF
TRBD2,TRBV5-1,TRBJ2-1,-,TGCGCCAGCAGCTTGTGGGCAGGGACTAGCGGGAGGATTGAGCAGTTCTTC,CASSLWAGTSGRIEQFF
TRBD1,TRBV19,TRBJ1-1,-,TGTGCCAGTAGTATCCGGGACAGGGAGCGAGAAGCTTTCTTT,CASSIRDREREAFF
-,TRBV30,TRBJ2-1,-,TGTGCCTGGAGTGGAGGGCAGTTTGTCTACAATGAGCAGTTCTTC,CAWSGGQFVYNEQFF
-,TRBV18,TRBJ2-2,-,TGTGCCAGCTCACCACCTAACGGGTTCAACACCGGGGAGCTGTTTTTT,CASSPPNGFNTGELFF
-,TRBV5-1,TRBJ2-5,-,TGCGCCAGCAGCTTGAGAGGGCGAGAGACCCAGTACTTC,CASSLRGRETQYF
TRBD2,TRBV5-1,TRBJ2-5,-,TGCGCCAGCAGCTTTGGAGCCCAGCGGGGGGGGCAGAAACCAGACTTC,CASSFGAQRGGQKPDF
TRBD1,TRBV5-8,TRBJ2-7,-,TGTGCCAGCAGCCGACAGGGTTCGGCGTACGAGCAGTACTTC,CASSRQGSAYEQYF
TRBD1,TRBV5-1,TRBJ2-5,-,TGCGCCAGCAGTAGCGACAGGGGAATGATGGAGACCCAGTACTTC,CASSSDRGMMETQYF
-,TRBV10-3,TRBJ2-3,once,TGTGCCATCAGTGTCGACGGGTTCGGCACAGATACGCAGTATTTT,CAISVDGFGTDTQYF
-,TRBV3-1/TRBV3-2,TRBJ1-2,-,TGTGCCAGCAGCCAATTCGCTGGGAGGGCCACGAACTATGGCTACACCTTC,CASSQFAGRATNYGYTF
TRBD1,TRBV10-3,TRBJ2-2,-,TGTGCCATCAGTGAGCCACTGAACAGGGGAATCGCGAACACCGGGGAGCTGTTTTTT,CAISEPLNRGIANTGELFF
-,TRBV30,TRBJ1-2,-,TGTGCCTGGAGTTTGATCGACGGGAACTATGGCTACACCTTC,CAWSLIDGNYGYTF
-,TRBV7-9,TRBJ1-4,-,TGTGCCAGCAGCTTGATGAGTCGGGACATGTTTTTT,CASSLMSRDMFF
TRBD2,TRBV7-8,TRBJ2-3,few,TGTGCCAGCAACAAAGGACTAGCGGGGGGGCCGGATACGCAGTATTTT,CASNKGLAGGPDTQYF
-,TRBV9,TRBJ2-3,-,TGTGCCAGCAGCGGGACTGCCCGCACAGATACGCAGTATTTT,CASSGTARTDTQYF
-,TRBV18,TRBJ2-2,-,TGTGCCAGCTCAACGAAACAGCTTTCGAACACCGGGGAGCTGTTTTTT,CASSTKQLSNTGELFF
TRBD1,TRBV5-1,TRBJ1-5,-,TGCGCCAGCAGCCTGGAGGGACAGAGCAATCAGCCCCAGCATTTT,CASSLEGQSNQPQHF
TRBD1,TRBV3-1/TRBV3-2,TRBJ1-1,-,TGTGCCAGCAGCCAAGGGTCGGCAGGGGGCGAAGCTTTCTTT,CASSQGSAGGEAFF
TRBD2,TRBV14,TRBJ2-1,-,TGTGCCAGCAGCCGCCTAGCGGGGGGCTTCAATGAGCAGTTCTTC,CASSRLAGGFNEQFF
TRBD1,TRBV11-1,TRBJ1-6,many,TGTGCCAGCAGCCCTCGGGACAGGATTAATTCACCCCTCCACTTT,CASSPRDRINSPLHF
-,TRBV19,TRBJ1-2,-,TGTGCCAGTAGTAACACCGGGACCGGGGGTTTCTATGGCTACACCTTC,CASSNTGTGGFYGYTF
TRBD1,TRBV7-9,TRBJ2-7,-,TGTGCCAGCAGATATGGACAGGGCCACGAGCAGTACTTC,CASRYGQGHEQYF
-,TRBV9,TRBJ2-2,-,TGTGCCAGCACCCGGCGCCCCGACAGGTCGAACACCGGGGAGCTGTTTTTT,CASTRRPDRSNTGELFF
-,TRBV11-3,TRBJ2-5,-,TGTGCCAGCAGTTCGACGGGTAGACGGATACAAGAGACCCAGTACTTC,CASSSTGRRIQETQYF
TRBD1,TRBV24-1,TRBJ2-2,-,TGTGCCACCAGTGACCGCGGACAGGGAAGCAGGGAGCTGTTTTTT,CATSDRGQGSRELFF
-,TRBV5-1,TRBJ1-2,once,TGCGCCAGCAGCCCTGACCAGGGTAACTATGGCTACACCTTC,CASSPDQGNYGYTF
-,TRBV28,TRBJ1-1,-,TGTGCCAGCAGTCCACAGGGTCAGGCTGAAGCTTTCTTT,CASSPQGQAEAFF
-,TRBV28,TRBJ2-7,few,TGTGCCAGCAACAACCTAGGGGCCTACGAGCAGTACTTC,CASNNLGAYEQYF
TRBD2,TRBV24-1,TRBJ2-1,few,TGTGCCACCAGTGAGCAACTAGCGGGAGTAGGAGGTGAGCAGTTCTTC,CATSEQLAGVGGEQFF
-,TRBV29-1,TRBJ2-2,-,TGCAGCGTTGGCCAGGGCGGCGGCACCGGGGAGCTGTTTTTT,CSVGQGGGTGELFF
-,TRBV7-3,TRBJ2-5,-,TGTGCCAGCAGCTTACTCCGAGAAGAGACCCAGTACTTC,CASSLLREETQYF
-,TRBV12-3/TRBV12-4,TRBJ1-1,-,TGTGCCAGCAGTTTTGAGGGTTACACTGAAGCTTTCTTT,CASSFEGYTEAFF